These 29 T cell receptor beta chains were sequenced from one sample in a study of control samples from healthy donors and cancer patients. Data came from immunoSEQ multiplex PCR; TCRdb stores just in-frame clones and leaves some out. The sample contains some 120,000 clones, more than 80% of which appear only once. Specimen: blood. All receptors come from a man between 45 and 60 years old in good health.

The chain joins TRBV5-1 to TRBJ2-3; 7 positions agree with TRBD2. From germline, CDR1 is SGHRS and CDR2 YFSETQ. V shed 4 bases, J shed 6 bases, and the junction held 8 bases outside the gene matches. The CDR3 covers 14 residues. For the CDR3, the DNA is TGCGCCAGCAGCACGAGCGGGGTAGCGGATACGCAGTATTTT. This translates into CASSTSGVADTQYF.

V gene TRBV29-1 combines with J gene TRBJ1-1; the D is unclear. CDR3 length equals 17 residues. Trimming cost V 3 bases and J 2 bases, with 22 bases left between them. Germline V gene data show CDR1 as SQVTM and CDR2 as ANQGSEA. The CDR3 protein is CSVDNRWTASPNTEAFF. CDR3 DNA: TGCAGCGTTGATAATAGGTGGACGGCATCCCCAAACACTGAAGCTTTCTTT.

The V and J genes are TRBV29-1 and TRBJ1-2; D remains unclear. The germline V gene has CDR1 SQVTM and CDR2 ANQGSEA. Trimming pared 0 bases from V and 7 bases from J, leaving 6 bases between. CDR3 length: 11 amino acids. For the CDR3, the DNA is TGCAGCGTTGAAGACCCTATTGGCTACACCTTC. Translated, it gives CSVEDPIGYTF.

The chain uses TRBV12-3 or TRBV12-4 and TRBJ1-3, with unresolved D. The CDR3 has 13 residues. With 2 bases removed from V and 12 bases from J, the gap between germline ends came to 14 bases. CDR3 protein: CASSLPTWSYIYF. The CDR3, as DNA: TGTGCCAGCAGTTTACCCACATGGTCCTACATATATTTT.

The CDR3 DNA sequence: TGTGCCAGCAGCCAACTTGGGACCCAGTACTTC. This codes for CASSQLGTQYF. This rearrangement joins TRBV14 to TRBJ2-5; no firm D call. V lost 2 bases and J 7 bases, leaving 5 bases between the germline ends. Germline V gives CDR1 SGHDN, CDR2 FVKESK. CDR3 length: 11 residues. The variable domain in full, with the rest retrieved from reference TRBV14 and TRBJ2-5, is EAGVTQFPSHSVIEKGQTVTLRCDPISGHDNLYWYRRVMGKEIKFLLHFVKESKQDESGMPNNRFLAERTGGTYSTLKVQPAELEDSGVYFCASSQLGTQYFGPGTRLLVL.

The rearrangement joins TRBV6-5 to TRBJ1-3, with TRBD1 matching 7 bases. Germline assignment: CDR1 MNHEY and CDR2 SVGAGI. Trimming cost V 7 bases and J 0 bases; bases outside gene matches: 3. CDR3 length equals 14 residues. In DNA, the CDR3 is TGTGCCAGCACCGACAGGGTCTCTGGAAACACCATATATTTT. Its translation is CASTDRVSGNTIYF.

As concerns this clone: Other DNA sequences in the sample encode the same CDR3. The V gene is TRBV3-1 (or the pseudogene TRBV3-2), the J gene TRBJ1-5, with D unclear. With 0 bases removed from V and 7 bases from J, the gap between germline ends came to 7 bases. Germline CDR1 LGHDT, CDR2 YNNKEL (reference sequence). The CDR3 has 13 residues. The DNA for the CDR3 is TGTGCCAGCAGCCAAGATGTGGGCCAGCCCCAGCATTTT. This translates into CASSQDVGQPQHF.

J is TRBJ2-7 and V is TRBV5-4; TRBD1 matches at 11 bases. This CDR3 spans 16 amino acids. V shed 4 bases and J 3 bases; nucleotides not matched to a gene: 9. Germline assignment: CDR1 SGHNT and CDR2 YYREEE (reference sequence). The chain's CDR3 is CASSPGTGGELYEQYF. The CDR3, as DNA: TGTGCCAGCAGCCCTGGGACAGGGGGGGAACTCTACGAGCAGTACTTC.

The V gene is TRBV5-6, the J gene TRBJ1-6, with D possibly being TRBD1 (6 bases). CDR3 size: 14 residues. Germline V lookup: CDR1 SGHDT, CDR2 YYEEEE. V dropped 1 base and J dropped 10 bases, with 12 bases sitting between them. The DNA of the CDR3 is TGTGCCAGCAGCTTGCTGGGGGCGAACTCACCCCTCCACTTT. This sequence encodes CASSLLGANSPLHF.

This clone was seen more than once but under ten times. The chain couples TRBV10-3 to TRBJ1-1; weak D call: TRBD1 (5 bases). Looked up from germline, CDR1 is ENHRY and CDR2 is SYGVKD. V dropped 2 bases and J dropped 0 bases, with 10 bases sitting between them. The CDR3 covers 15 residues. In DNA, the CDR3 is TGTGCCATCAGTGAGGGCAGGGCTCTGAACACTGAAGCTTTCTTT. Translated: CAISEGRALNTEAFF.

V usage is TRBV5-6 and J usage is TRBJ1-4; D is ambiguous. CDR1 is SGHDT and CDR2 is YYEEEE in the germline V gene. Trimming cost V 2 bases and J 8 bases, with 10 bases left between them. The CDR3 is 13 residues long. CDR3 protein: CASSLGLQEKLFF. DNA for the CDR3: TGTGCCAGCAGCTTAGGGCTGCAAGAAAAACTGTTTTTT.

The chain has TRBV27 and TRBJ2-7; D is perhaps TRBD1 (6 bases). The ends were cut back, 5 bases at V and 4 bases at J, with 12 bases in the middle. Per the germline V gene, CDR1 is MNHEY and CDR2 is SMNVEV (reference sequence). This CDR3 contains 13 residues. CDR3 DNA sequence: TGTGCCAGCAGTATGGACAGATCGTACGAGCAGTACTTC. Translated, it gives CASSMDRSYEQYF.

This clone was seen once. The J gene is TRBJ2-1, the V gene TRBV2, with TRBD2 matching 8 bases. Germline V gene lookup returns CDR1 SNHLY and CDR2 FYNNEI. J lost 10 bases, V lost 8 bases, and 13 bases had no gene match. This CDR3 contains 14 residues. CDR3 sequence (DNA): TGTGCCAGCGGTCGGGGGGGTTCGTTAGCAGAGCAGTTCTTC. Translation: CASGRGGSLAEQFF. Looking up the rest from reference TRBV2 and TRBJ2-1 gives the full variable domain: EPEVTQTPSHQVTQMGQEVILRCVPISNHLYFYWYRQILGQKVEFLVSFYNNEISEKSEIFDDQFSVERPDGSNFTLKIRSTKLEDSAMYFCASGRGGSLAEQFFGPGTRLTVL.

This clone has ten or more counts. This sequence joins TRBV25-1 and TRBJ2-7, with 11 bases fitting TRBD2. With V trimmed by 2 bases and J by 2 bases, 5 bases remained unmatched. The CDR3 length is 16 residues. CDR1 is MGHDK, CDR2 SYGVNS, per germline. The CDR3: CASSEAGSGGAYEQYF. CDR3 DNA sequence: TGTGCCAGCAGTGAAGCCGGTAGCGGGGGGGCCTACGAGCAGTACTTC.

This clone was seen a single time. The DNA for the CDR3 is TGTGCCAGCAGCCTGCTAGGACAGGGGGACTATGGCTACACCTTC. It specifies CASSLLGQGDYGYTF. The chain is built from TRBV7-9 and TRBJ1-2; 10 bases agree with TRBD1. The germline CDR1 and CDR2 sequences are SEHNR and FQNEAQ (reference sequence). V lost 5 bases, J lost 3 bases, and 6 bases stayed unmatched. CDR3 size: 15 residues.

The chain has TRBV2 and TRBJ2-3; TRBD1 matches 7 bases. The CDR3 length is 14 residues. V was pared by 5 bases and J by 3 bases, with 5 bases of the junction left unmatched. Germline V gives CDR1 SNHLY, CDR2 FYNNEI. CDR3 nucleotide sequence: TGTGCCAGCAGTTTCATACAGGGGACAGATACGCAGTATTTT. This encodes CASSFIQGTDTQYF.

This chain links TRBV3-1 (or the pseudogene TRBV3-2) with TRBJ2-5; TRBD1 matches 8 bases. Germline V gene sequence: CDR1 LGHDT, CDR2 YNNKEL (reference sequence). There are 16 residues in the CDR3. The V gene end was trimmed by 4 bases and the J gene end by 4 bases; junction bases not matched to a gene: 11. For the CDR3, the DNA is TGTGCCAGCAGCCGCATGCGGACAGGGCTAGGAGAGACCCAGTACTTC. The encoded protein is CASSRMRTGLGETQYF.

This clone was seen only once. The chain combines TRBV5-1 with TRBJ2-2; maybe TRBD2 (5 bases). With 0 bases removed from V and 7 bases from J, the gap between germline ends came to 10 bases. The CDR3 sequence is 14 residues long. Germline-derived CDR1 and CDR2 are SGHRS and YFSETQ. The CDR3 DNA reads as TGCGCCAGCAGCTTGGACAGTGGACTCGGGGAGCTGTTTTTT. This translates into CASSLDSGLGELFF.

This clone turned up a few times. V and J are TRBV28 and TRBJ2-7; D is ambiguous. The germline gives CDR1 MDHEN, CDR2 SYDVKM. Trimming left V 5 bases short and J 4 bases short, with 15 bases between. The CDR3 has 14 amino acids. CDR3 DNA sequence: TGTGCCAGCAGTCCAAATAGGATCGGATACGAGCAGTACTTC. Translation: CASSPNRIGYEQYF. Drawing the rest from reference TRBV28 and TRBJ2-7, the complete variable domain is DVKVTQSSRYLVKRTGEKVFLECVQDMDHENMFWYRQDPGLGLRLIYFSYDVKMKEKGDIPEGYSVSREKKERFSLILESASTNQTSMYLCASSPNRIGYEQYFGPGTRLTVT.

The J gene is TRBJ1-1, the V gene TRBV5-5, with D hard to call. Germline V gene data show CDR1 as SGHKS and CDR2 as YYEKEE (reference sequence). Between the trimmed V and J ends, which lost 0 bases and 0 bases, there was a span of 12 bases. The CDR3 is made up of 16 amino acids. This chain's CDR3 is CASSLAPGLMNTEAFF. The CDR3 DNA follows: TGTGCCAGCAGCTTGGCCCCGGGGTTAATGAACACTGAAGCTTTCTTT.

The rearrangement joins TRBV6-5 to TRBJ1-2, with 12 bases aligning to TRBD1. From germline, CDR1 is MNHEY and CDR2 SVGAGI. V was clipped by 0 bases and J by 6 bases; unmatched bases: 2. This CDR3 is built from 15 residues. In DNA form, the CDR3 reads TGTGCCAGCAGTTACTCAGGGACAGGGGGCAATGGCTACACCTTC. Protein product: CASSYSGTGGNGYTF.

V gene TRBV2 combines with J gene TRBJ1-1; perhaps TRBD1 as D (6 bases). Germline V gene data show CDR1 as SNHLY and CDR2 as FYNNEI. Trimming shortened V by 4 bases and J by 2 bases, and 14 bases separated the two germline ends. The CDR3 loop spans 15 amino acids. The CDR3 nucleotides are TGTGCCAGCAGTGCTGGGGGGGGCGGTAACACTGAAGCTTTCTTT. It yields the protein CASSAGGGGNTEAFF.

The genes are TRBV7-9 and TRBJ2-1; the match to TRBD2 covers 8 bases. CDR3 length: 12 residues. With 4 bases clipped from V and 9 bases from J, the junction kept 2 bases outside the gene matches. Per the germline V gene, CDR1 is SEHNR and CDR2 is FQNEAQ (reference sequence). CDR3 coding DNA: TGTGCCAGCAGCTATAGCGGGGTTGAGCAGTTCTTC. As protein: CASSYSGVEQFF.

CDR3 in DNA: TGTGCCAGCAGCCGAGACTATAATTCACCCCTCCACTTT. Translated, it gives CASSRDYNSPLHF. This sequence joins TRBV12-3 or TRBV12-4 and TRBJ1-6; no clear D. The V end was cut by 6 bases, the J end by 3 bases, with 6 bases between. The CDR3 loop spans 13 amino acids.

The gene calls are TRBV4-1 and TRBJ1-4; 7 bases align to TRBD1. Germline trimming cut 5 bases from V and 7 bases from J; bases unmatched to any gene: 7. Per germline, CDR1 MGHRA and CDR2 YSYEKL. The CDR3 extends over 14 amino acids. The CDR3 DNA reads TGCGCCAGCAGCTTACAGGGGAGGAGTGAAAAACTGTTTTTT. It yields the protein CASSLQGRSEKLFF.

For the CDR3, the DNA is TGTGCCAGCAGTTTAAAGGAAGGCGGGGAGCTGTTTTTT. Its protein is CASSLKEGGELFF. The chain joins TRBV12-3 or TRBV12-4 to TRBJ2-2; D ambiguous. This CDR3 is built from 13 residues. V gave up 2 bases and J gave up 7 bases, with 8 bases separating them.

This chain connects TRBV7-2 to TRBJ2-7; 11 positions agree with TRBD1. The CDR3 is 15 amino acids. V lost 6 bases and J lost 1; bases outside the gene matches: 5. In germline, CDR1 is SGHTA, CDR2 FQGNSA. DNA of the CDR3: TGTGCCAGCAGACACGGGACAGGGGGATCCTACGAGCAGTACTTC. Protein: CASRHGTGGSYEQYF.

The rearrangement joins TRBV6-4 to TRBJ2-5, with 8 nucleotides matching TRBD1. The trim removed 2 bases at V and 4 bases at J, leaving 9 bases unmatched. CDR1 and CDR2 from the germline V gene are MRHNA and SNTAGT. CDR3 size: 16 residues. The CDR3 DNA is TGTGCCAGCAGTGACAGGTCGACAGGGGAAGGAGAGACCCAGTACTTC. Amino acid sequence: CASSDRSTGEGETQYF.

The CDR3 nucleotides are TGCGCCAGCAGCTTGGTCCCGGCTGGATCCTACGAGCAGTACTTC. Translation gives CASSLVPAGSYEQYF. The J gene is TRBJ2-7, the V gene TRBV5-1, with D uncertain. Germline values: CDR1 SGHRS, CDR2 YFSETQ. The V and J ends lost 0 bases and 1 base respectively, with 11 bases between them. The CDR3 runs to 15 residues.